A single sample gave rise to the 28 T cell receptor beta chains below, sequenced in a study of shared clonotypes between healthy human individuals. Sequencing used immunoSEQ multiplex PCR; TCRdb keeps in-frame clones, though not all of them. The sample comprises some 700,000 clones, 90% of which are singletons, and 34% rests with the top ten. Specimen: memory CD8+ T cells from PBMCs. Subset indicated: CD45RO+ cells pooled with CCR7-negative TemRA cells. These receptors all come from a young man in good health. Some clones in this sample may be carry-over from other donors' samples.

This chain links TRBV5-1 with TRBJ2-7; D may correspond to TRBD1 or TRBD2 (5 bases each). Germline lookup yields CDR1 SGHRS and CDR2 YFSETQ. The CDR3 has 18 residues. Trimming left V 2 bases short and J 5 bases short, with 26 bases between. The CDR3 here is CASSFTIDPGPDRDEQYF. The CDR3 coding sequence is TGCGCCAGCAGCTTCACTATTGATCCGGGACCAGATCGCGACGAGCAGTACTTC.

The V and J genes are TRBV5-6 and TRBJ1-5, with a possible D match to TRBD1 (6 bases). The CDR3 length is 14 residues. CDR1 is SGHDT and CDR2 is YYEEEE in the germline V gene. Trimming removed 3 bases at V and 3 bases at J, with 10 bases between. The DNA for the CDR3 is TGTGCCAGCAGCTCACAGGGATACAATCAGCCCCAGCATTTT. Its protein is CASSSQGYNQPQHF.

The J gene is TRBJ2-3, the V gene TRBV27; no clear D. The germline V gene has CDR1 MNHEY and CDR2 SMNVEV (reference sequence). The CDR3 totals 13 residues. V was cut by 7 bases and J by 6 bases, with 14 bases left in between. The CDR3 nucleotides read TGTGCCAGCACCGGTGGCCTCGGCGATACGCAGTATTTT. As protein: CASTGGLGDTQYF.

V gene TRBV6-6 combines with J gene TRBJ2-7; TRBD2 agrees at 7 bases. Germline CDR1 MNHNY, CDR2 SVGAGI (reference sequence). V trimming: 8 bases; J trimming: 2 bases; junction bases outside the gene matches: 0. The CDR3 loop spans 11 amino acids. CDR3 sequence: CASGGAYEQYF. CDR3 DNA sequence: TGTGCCAGCGGGGGGGCCTACGAGCAGTACTTC.

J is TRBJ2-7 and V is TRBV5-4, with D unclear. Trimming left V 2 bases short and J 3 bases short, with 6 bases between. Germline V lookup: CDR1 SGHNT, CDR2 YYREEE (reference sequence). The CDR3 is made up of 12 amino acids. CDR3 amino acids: CASSFNYYEQYF. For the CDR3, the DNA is TGTGCCAGCAGCTTCAACTACTACGAGCAGTACTTC.

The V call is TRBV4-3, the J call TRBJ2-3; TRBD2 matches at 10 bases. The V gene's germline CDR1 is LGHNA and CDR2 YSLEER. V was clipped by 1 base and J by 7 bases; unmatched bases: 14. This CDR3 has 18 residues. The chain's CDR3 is CASSQVLAGEGWGNTQYF. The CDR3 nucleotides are TGCGCCAGCAGCCAAGTGCTAGCGGGAGAAGGTTGGGGAAATACGCAGTATTTT.

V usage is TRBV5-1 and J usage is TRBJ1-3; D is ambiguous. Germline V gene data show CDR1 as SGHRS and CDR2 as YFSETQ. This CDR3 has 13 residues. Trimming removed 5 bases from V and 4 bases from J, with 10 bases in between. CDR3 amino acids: CASRTVLGNTIYF. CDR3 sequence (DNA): TGCGCCAGCAGGACCGTATTGGGAAACACCATATATTTT.

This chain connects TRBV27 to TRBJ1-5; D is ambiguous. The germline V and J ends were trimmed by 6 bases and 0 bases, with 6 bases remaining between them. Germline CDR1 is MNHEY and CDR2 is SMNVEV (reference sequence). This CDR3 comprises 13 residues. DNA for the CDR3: TGTGCCAGCAGGACAAGTAGCAATCAGCCCCAGCATTTT. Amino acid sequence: CASRTSSNQPQHF.

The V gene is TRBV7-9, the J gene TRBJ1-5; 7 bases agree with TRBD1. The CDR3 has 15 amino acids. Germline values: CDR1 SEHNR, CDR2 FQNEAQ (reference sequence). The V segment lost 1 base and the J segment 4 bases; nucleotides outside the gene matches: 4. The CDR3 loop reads CASSLGAGGNQPQHF. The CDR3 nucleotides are TGTGCCAGCAGCTTAGGAGCAGGGGGTAATCAGCCCCAGCATTTT.

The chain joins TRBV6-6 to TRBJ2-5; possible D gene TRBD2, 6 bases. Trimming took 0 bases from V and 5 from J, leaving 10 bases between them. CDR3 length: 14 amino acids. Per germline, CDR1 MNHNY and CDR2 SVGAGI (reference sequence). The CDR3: CASSYSLGLETQYF. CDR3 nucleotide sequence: TGTGCCAGCAGTTACTCTTTGGGACTGGAGACCCAGTACTTC.

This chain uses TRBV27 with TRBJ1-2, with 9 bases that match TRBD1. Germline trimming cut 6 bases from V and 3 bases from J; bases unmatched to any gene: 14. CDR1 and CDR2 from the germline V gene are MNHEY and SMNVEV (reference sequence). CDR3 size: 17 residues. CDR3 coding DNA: TGTGCCAGCAGGCAGAGTCTGACCGGGACAGGGTACTATGGCTACACCTTC. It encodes CASRQSLTGTGYYGYTF.

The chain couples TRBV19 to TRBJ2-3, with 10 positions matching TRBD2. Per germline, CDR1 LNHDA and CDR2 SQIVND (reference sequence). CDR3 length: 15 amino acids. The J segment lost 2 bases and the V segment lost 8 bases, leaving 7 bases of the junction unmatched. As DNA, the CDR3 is TGTGCCAGTTCCCAGCTAGCGGGGGCCACAGATACGCAGTATTTT. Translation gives CASSQLAGATDTQYF.

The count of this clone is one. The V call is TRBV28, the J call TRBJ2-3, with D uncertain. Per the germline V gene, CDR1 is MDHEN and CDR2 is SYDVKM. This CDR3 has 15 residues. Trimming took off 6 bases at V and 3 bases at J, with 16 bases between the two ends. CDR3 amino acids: CASSSPPAWTDTQYF. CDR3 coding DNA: TGTGCCAGCAGCTCCCCCCCCGCTTGGACAGATACGCAGTATTTT.

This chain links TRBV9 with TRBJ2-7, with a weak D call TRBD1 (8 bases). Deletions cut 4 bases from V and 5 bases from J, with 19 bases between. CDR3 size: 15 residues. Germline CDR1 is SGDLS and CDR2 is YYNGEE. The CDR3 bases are TGTGCCAGCAGCCCGAGACAGGGGAGGGGTGACGAGCAGTACTTC. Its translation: CASSPRQGRGDEQYF. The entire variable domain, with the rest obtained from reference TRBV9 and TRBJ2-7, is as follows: DSGVTQTPKHLITATGQRVTLRCSPRSGDLSVYWYQQSLDQGLQFLIQYYNGEERAKGNILERFSAQQFPDLHSELNLSSLELGDSALYFCASSPRQGRGDEQYFGPGTRLTVT.

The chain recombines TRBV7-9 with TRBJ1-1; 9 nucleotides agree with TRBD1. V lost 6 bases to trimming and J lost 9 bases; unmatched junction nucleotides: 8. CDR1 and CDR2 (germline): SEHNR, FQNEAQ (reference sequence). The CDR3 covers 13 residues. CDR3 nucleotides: TGTGCCAGCAGTCCCCCGGGACAGGGACAAGCTTTCTTT. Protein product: CASSPPGQGQAFF.

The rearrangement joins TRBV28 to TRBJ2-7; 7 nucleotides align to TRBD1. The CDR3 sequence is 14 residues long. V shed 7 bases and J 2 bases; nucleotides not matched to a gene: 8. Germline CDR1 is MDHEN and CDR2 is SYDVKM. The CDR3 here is CASNDRAPTYEQYF. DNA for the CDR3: TGTGCCAGCAACGACAGGGCTCCAACCTACGAGCAGTACTTC.

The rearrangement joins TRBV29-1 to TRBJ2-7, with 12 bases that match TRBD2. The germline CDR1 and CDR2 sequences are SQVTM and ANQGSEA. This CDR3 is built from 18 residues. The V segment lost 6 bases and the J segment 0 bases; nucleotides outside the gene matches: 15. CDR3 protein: CSVLVGLAGGPHSYEQYF. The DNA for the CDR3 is TGCAGCGTCCTCGTCGGTCTAGCGGGAGGGCCCCACTCCTACGAGCAGTACTTC.

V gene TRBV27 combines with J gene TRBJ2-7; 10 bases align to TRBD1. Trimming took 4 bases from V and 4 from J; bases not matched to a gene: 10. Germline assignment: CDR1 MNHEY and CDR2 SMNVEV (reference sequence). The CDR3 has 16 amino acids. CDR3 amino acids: CASSSQGQGPPYEQYF. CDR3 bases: TGTGCCAGCAGTTCCCAGGGACAGGGGCCACCATACGAGCAGTACTTC.

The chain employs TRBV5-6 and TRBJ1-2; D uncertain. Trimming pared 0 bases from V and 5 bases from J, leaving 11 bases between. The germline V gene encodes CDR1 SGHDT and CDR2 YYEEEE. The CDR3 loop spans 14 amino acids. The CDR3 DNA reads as TGTGCCAGCAGCTTGGTAGGCGGAACATATGGCTACACCTTC. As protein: CASSLVGGTYGYTF. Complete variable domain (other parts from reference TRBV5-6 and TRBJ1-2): DAGVTQSPTHLIKTRGQQVTLRCSPKSGHDTVSWYQQALGQGPQFIFQYYEEEERQRGNFPDRFSGHQFPNYSSELNVNALLLGDSALYLCASSLVGGTYGYTFGSGTRLTVV.

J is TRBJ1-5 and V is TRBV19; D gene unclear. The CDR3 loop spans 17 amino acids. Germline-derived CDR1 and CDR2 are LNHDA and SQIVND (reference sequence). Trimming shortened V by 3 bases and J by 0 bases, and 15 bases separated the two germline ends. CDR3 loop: CASSIMPVGYSNQPQHF. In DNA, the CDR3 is TGTGCCAGTAGTATCATGCCAGTGGGATATAGCAATCAGCCCCAGCATTTT.

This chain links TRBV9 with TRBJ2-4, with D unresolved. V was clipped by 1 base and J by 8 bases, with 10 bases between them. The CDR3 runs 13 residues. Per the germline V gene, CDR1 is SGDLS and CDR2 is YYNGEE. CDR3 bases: TGTGCCAGCAGCGTATCTGATTTGGACATTCAGTACTTC. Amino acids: CASSVSDLDIQYF.

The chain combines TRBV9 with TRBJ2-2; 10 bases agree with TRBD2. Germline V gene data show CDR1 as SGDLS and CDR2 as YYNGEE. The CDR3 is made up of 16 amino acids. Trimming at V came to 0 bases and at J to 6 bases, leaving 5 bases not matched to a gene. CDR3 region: CASSVGSSGRSGELFF. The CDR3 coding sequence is TGTGCCAGCAGCGTAGGGTCTAGCGGGAGATCCGGGGAGCTGTTTTTT.

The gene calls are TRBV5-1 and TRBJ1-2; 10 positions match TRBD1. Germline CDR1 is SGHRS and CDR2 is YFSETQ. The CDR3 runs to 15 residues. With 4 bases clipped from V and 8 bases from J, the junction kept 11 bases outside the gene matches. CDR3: CASSAGQGPLGGYTF. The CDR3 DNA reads TGCGCCAGCAGCGCGGGACAGGGGCCCTTAGGCGGCTACACCTTC.

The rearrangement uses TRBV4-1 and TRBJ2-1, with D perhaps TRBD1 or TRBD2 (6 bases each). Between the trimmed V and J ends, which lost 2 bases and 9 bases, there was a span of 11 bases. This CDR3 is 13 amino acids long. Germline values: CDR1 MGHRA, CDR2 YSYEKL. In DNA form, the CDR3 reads TGCGCCAGCAGCCAAATGGGGGGCACTGAGCAGTTCTTC. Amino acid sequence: CASSQMGGTEQFF.

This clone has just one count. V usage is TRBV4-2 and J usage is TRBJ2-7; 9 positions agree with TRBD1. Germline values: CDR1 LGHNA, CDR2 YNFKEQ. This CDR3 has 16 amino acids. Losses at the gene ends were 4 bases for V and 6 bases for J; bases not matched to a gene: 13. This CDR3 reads CASSLGTGTGRAEQYF. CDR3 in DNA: TGTGCCAGCAGCCTCGGAACCGGGACAGGGAGGGCCGAGCAGTACTTC.

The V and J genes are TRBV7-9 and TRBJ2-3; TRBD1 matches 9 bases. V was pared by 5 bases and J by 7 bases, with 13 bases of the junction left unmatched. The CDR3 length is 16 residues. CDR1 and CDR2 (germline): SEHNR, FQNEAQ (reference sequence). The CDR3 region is CASSADRDRAPYTQYF. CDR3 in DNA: TGTGCCAGCAGCGCGGACCGGGACAGGGCCCCCTATACGCAGTATTTT.

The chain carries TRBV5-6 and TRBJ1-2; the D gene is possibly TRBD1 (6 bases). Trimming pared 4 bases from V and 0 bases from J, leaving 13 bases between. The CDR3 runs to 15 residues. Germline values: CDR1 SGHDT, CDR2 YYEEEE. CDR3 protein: CASSTMGTTNYGYTF. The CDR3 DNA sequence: TGTGCCAGCAGCACTATGGGGACAACTAACTATGGCTACACCTTC.

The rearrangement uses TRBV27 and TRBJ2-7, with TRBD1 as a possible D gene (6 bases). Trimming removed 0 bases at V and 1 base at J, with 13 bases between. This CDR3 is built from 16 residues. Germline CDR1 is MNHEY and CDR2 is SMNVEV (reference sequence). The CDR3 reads CASSLSPGTISYEQYF. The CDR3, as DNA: TGTGCCAGCAGTTTATCGCCAGGGACAATTTCCTACGAGCAGTACTTC.